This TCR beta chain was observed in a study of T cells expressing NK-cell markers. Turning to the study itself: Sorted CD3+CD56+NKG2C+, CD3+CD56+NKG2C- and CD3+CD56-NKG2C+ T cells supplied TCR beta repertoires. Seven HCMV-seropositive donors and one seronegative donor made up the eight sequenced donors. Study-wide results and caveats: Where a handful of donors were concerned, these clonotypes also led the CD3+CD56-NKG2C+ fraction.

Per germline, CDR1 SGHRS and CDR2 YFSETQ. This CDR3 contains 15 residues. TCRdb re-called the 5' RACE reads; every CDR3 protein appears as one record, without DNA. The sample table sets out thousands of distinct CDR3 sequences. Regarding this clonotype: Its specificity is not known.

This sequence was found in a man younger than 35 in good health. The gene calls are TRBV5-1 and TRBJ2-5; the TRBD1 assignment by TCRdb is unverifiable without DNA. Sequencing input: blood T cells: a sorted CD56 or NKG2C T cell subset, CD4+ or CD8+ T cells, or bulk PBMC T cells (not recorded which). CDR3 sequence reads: CASSLYLGGRETQYF.